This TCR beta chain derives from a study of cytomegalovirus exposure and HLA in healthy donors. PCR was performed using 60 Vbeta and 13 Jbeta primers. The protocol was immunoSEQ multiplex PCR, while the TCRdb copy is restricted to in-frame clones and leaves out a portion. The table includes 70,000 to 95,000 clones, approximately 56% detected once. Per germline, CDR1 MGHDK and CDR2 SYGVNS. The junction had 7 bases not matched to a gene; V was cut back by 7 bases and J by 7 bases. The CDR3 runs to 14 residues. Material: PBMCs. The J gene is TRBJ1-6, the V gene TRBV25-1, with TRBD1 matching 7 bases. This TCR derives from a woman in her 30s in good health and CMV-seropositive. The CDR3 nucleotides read TGTGCCAGCAAGGCCGGGACAGCCAATTCACCCCTCCACTTT. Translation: CASKAGTANSPLHF.